Given below is one T cell receptor (beta chain) in context. Naive CD8 cells comprised CD45RO-negative, CCR7-positively selected cells, excluding terminally differentiated effector memory CD45RA+ cells. This specimen belongs to a study of shared clonotypes between healthy human individuals. About the study: Plates per donor: three CD4 naive, three CD4 memory, two CD8 naive, one CD8 memory.

The CDR3 runs 15 residues. Germline CDR1 SNHLY, CDR2 FYNNEI. Trimming shortened V by 1 base and J by 6 bases, and 13 bases separated the two germline ends. Assay runs were performed at deep level. Some clones are missing from TCRdb's copy, which holds only in-frame ones; the method was immunoSEQ multiplex PCR. The sample shows roughly 550,000 clones, 95% to 96% of them seen only once. The receptor was derived from a woman in her twenties or thirties in good health. The rearrangement uses TRBV2 and TRBJ1-5; D is perhaps TRBD1 (6 bases). The specimen was naive CD8+ T cells sorted from blood. In DNA, the CDR3 is TGTGCCAGCAGTGAAGGAGCAGGGGTCGGTCAGCCCCAGCATTTT. This translates into CASSEGAGVGQPQHF.